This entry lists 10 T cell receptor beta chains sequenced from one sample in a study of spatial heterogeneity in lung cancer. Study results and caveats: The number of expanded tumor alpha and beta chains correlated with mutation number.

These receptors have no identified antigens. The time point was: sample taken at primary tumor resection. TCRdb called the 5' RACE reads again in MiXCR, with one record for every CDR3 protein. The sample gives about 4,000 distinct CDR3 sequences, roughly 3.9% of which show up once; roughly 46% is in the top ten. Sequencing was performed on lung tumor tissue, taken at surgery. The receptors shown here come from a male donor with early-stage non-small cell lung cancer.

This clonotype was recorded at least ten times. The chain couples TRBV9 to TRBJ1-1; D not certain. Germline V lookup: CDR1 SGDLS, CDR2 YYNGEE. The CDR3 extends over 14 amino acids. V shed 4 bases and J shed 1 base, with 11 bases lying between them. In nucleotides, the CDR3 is TGTGCCAGCAGCCCCAGCATCCAGAACACTGAAGCTTTCTTT. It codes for CASSPSIQNTEAFF.

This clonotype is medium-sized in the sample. CDR3 residues: CASSQDRGGYDEQYF. CDR3 bases: TGTGCCAGCAGCCAAGACAGGGGCGGGTACGACGAGCAGTACTTC. The J gene is TRBJ2-7, the V gene TRBV4-2, with D perhaps matching TRBD1 (6 bases). V lost 0 bases and J lost 5, with 14 bases in between. The length of the CDR3 is 15 residues. In germline, CDR1 is LGHNA, CDR2 YNFKEQ.

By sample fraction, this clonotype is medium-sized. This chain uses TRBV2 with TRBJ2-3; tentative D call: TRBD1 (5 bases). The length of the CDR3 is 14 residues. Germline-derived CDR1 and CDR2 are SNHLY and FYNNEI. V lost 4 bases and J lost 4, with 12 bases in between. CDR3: CASSGGPGSDTQYF. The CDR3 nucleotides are TGTGCCAGCAGTGGGGGCCCTGGGTCAGATACGCAGTATTTT. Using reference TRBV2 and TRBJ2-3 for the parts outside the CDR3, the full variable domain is EPEVTQTPSHQVTQMGQEVILRCVPISNHLYFYWYRQILGQKVEFLVSFYNNEISEKSEIFDDQFSVERPDGSNFTLKIRSTKLEDSAMYFCASSGGPGSDTQYFGPGTRLTVL.

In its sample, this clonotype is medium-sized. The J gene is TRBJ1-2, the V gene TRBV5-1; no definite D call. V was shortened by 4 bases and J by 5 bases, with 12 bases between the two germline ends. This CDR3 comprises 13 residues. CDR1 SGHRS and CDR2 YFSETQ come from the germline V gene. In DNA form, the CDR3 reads TGCGCCAGCAGCGTTGAGGGAGGGTATGGCTACACCTTC. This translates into CASSVEGGYGYTF.

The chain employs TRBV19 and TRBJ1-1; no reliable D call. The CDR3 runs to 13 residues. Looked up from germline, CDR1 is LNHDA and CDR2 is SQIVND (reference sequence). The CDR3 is CARWSRSPTEAFF. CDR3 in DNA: TGTGCACGATGGAGCAGGTCCCCCACTGAAGCTTTCTTT.

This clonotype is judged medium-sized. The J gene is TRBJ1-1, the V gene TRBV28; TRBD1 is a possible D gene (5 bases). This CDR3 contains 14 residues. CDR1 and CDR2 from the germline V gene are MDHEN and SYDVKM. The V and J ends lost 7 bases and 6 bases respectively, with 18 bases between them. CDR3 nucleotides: TGTGCCAGCACTCCAGAAAGGCGGGGCTCTGAAGCTTTCTTT. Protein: CASTPERRGSEAFF.

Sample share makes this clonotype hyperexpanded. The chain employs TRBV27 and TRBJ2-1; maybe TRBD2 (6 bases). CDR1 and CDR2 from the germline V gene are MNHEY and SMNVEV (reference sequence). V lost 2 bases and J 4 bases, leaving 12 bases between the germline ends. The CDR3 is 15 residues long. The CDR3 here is CASSLPGEGYNEQFF. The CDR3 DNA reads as TGTGCCAGCAGTTTACCGGGGGAAGGGTACAATGAGCAGTTCTTC.

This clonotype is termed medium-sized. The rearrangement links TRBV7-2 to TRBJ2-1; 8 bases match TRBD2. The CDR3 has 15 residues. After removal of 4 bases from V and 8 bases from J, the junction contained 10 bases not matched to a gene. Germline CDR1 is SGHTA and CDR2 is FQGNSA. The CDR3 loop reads CASSSGLASWDEQFF. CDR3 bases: TGTGCCAGCAGCTCAGGACTAGCTTCGTGGGATGAGCAGTTCTTC.

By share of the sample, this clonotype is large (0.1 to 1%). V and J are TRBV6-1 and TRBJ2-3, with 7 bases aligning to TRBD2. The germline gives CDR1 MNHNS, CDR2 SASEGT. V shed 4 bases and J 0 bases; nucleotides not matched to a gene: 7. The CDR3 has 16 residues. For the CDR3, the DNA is TGTGCCAGCAGTGGGGGGAGGGATCCTAGCACAGATACGCAGTATTTT. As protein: CASSGGRDPSTDTQYF.

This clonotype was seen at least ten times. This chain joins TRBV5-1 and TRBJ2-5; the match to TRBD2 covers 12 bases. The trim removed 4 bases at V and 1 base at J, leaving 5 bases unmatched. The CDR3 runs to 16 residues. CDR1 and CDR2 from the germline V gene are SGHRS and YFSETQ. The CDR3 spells CASSPGTSGRQETQYF. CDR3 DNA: TGCGCCAGCAGCCCCGGGACTAGCGGGCGCCAAGAGACCCAGTACTTC.